The next 15 T cell receptor beta chains were all read from a single sample in a study of T cell repertoires in cytomegalovirus infection. Which antigens these TCRs recognize remains unknown. In TCRdb, the reads were re-called with MiXCR into one record per CDR3 protein. The profile shows about 920,000 distinct CDR3 sequences, roughly 31% of them singletons. This specimen was cultured CD8+ T cells from PBMCs, taken from culture after CMV antigen stimulation. Every receptor here comes from a human donor in good health (CMV status not recorded). Some clones in this sample may be carry-over from other donors' samples.

In its sample, this clonotype was seen many times. J is TRBJ2-1 and V is TRBV7-8; TRBD2 agrees at 14 bases. V was pared by 1 base and J by 10 bases, with 6 bases of the junction left unmatched. The CDR3 extends over 16 amino acids. Germline CDR1 is SGHVS and CDR2 is FQNEAQ. Here the CDR3 reads CASSLGSGLAGVEQFF. CDR3 sequence (DNA): TGTGCCAGCAGCTTAGGTTCGGGACTAGCGGGGGTAGAGCAGTTCTTC.

This chain links TRBV27 with TRBJ2-1; 7 bases agree with TRBD2. Trimming removed 5 bases from V and 8 bases from J; junction bases left unmatched: 12. The CDR3 is made up of 15 amino acids. Germline assignment: CDR1 MNHEY and CDR2 SMNVEV (reference sequence). CDR3 nucleotides: TGTGCCAGCAGTCCCTCGGGGGGTATTAATCATGAGCAGTTCTTC. Amino acid sequence: CASSPSGGINHEQFF.

The table lists this clonotype with many counts. This chain links TRBV7-8 with TRBJ1-1; D is possibly TRBD1 (5 bases). V lost 1 base and J lost 10, with 16 bases in between. The V gene's germline CDR1 is SGHVS and CDR2 FQNEAQ. The CDR3 spans 14 residues. CDR3 sequence (DNA): TGTGCCAGCAGCTTAGGGGGGAACAATGGTCGAGCTTTCTTT. This gives the protein CASSLGGNNGRAFF.

J is TRBJ1-2 and V is TRBV12-3 or TRBV12-4; weak D call: TRBD1 (6 bases). V lost 2 bases, J lost 2 bases, and 12 bases lay in between. This CDR3 region has 15 residues. The CDR3, as DNA: TGTGCCAGCAGTTTATGCGGACAGAGAAACTATGGCTACACCTTC. It yields the protein CASSLCGQRNYGYTF.

The CDR3 region has the DNA TGTGCCAGCCCCGCCCAGTCTGTCCCTTATGGCTACACCTTC. Protein: CASPAQSVPYGYTF. The chain recombines TRBV7-9 with TRBJ1-2; no clear D gene. Germline V gene data show CDR1 as SEHNR and CDR2 as FQNEAQ (reference sequence). Trimming removed 8 bases at V and 5 bases at J, with 18 bases between. CDR3 length equals 14 residues.

The chain is built from TRBV27 and TRBJ1-1; D is undetermined. Germline CDR1 and CDR2: MNHEY and SMNVEV (reference sequence). V lost 0 bases, J lost 7 bases, and 12 bases lay in between. This CDR3 is built from 14 residues. CDR3 region: CASSLSGRPGEAFF. DNA of the CDR3: TGTGCCAGCAGTTTATCCGGTAGGCCGGGTGAAGCTTTCTTT.

On this clonotype itself: A junction boundary mismatches the germline segment, possibly from a read error. The J gene is TRBJ1-2, the V gene TRBV27; D not resolved. CDR1 and CDR2 (germline): MNHEY, SMNVEV (reference sequence). The length of the CDR3 is 15 residues. The DNA of the CDR3 is TGTGCCAGCAGTCCCCGAGACATTTCTCGCTATGGCTACGCCTTC. As protein: CASSPRDISRYGYAF.

The V gene is TRBV10-3, the J gene TRBJ2-7; possible D gene TRBD1, 5 bases. The ends were cut back, 3 bases at V and 5 bases at J, with 14 bases in the middle. This CDR3 has 14 amino acids. From germline, CDR1 is ENHRY and CDR2 SYGVKD. The CDR3 sequence: CAISETGLGDEQYF. CDR3 nucleotides: TGTGCCATCAGTGAAACAGGCCTTGGGGACGAGCAGTACTTC.

As for this clonotype: One junction end disagrees with the germline gene, perhaps due to a read error. The V and J genes are TRBV7-7 and TRBJ2-1; D is undetermined. Per germline, CDR1 SSHAT and CDR2 FNYEAQ (reference sequence). The CDR3 has 15 residues. CDR3 loop: CASSLAGRSYNEQFF. The CDR3 DNA reads as TGTGCTAGCAGCTTAGCCGGCAGAAGCTACAATGAGCAGTTCTTC.

This clonotype came up a few times. This rearrangement joins TRBV19 to TRBJ2-1, with 7 bases identical to TRBD2. CDR1 is LNHDA, CDR2 SQIVND, per germline (reference sequence). There are 14 residues in the CDR3. Germline trimming cut 3 bases from V and 5 bases from J; bases unmatched to any gene: 4. The CDR3 bases are TGTGCCAGTAGTATGGGGGGGTCTAACAATGAGCAGTTCTTC. Protein: CASSMGGSNNEQFF.

As to this clonotype: At one of its ends the junction is not consistent with the germline gene, which may arise from a read error. The chain recombines TRBV7-6 with TRBJ2-7, with D hard to call. The CDR3 covers 11 residues. CDR1 is SGHVS, CDR2 FNYEAQ, per germline. The CDR3 loop reads CARSLSSEQYF. As DNA, the CDR3 is TGTGCCAGGAGCTTAAGCTCGGAGCAGTACTTC.

This chain uses TRBV7-8 with TRBJ2-7; the match to TRBD1 covers 7 bases. From germline, CDR1 is SGHVS and CDR2 FQNEAQ. V gave up 1 base and J gave up 6 bases; unmatched junction bases: 9. The CDR3 covers 15 residues. This CDR3 is CASSLGGTVAFEQYV. The CDR3 DNA reads as TGTGCCAGCAGCTTAGGTGGGACAGTGGCATTCGAGCAGTACGTC.

This clonotype turned up a few times. The chain carries TRBV6-2 or TRBV6-3 and TRBJ1-1; D not certain. The CDR3 covers 15 residues. V gave up 4 bases and J gave up 5 bases, with 17 bases separating them. Per germline, CDR1 MNHEY and CDR2 SVGEGT. The CDR3 sequence: CASSSLLGLETEAFF. The CDR3 DNA reads TGTGCCAGCAGTTCCTTGCTAGGGTTGGAAACTGAAGCTTTCTTT.

V usage is TRBV5-6 and J usage is TRBJ2-2; 8 nucleotides match TRBD1. V trimming: 1 base; J trimming: 4 bases; junction bases outside the gene matches: 6. Germline loops: CDR1 SGHDT, CDR2 YYEEEE. The CDR3 runs 16 residues. The CDR3 nucleotides read TGTGCCAGCAGCTTGTCCTGGACAGGGAGCACCGGGGAGCTGTTTTTT. It translates to CASSLSWTGSTGELFF.

This clonotype has a count of ten or more. This rearrangement joins TRBV7-9 to TRBJ1-5, with D unresolved. Trimming stripped 1 base from V and 0 bases from J, with 7 bases between. Germline CDR1 SEHNR, CDR2 FQNEAQ (reference sequence). There are 15 residues in the CDR3. CDR3 bases: TGTGCCAGCAGCTTAGGACCTTATAGCAATCAGCCCCAGCATTTT. This translates into CASSLGPYSNQPQHF.